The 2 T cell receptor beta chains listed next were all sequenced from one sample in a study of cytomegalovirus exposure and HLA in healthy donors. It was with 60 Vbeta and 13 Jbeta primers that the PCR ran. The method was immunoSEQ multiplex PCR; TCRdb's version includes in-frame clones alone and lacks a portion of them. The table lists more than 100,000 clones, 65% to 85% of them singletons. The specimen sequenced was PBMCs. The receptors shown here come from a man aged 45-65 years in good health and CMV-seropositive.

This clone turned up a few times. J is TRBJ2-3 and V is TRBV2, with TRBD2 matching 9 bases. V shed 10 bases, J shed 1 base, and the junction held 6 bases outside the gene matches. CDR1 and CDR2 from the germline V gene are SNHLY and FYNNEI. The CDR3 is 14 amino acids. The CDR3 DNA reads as TGTGCCACCGCCCGGACTAGCGGCACAGATACGCAGTATTTT. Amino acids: CATARTSGTDTQYF.

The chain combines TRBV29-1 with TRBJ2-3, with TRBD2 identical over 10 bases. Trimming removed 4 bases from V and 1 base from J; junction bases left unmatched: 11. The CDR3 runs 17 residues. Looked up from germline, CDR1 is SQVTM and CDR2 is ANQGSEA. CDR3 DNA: TGCAGCGTTGGCGAGGCTAGCGGGAGAATCGGCACAGATACGCAGTATTTT. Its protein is CSVGEASGRIGTDTQYF.